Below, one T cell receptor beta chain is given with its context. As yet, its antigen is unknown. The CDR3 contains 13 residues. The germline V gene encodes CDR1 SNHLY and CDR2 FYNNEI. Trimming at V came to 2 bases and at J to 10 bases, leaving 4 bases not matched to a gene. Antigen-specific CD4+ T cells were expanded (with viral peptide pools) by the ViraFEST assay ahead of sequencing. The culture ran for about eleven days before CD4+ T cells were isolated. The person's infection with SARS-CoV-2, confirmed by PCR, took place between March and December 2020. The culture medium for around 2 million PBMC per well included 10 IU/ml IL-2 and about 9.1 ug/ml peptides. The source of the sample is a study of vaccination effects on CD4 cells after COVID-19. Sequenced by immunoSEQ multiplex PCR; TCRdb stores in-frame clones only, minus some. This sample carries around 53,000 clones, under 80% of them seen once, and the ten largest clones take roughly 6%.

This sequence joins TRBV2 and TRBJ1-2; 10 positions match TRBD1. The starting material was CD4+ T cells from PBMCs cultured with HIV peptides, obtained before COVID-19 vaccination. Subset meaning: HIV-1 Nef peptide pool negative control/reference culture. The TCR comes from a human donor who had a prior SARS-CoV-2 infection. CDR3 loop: CASSEYGQGVYTF. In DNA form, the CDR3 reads TGTGCCAGCAGTGAATATGGACAGGGGGTCTACACCTTC.